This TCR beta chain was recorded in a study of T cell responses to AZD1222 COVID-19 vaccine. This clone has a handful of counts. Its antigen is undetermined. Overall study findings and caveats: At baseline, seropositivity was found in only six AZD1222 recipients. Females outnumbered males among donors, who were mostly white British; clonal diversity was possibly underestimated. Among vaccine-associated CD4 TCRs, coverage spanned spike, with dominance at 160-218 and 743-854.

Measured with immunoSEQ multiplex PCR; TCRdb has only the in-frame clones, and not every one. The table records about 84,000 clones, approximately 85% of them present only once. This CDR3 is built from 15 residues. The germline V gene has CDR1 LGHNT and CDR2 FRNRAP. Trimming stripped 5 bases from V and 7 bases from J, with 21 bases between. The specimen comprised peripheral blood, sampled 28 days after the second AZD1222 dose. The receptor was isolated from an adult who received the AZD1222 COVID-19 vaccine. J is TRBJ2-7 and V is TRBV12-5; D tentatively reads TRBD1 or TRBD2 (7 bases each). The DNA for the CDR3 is TGTGCTAGTGGTCCGACAGGGAGCCCGCGGGGGGAGCAGTACTTC. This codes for CASGPTGSPRGEQYF.